The 21 T cell receptor beta chains given below trace back to one sample, sequenced in a study of OX40 agonist ivuxolimab in advanced cancers. Receptors were amplified or captured by the immunoSEQ multiplex PCR assay. TCRdb obtained this table from immuneACCESS and retained in-frame rearrangements with V and J assigned. These tables miss some clones; where compared with another copy, unresolved V genes account for less than half of the shortfall, and the remainder is unexplained. The sample yields tens of thousands of clones; approximately 90% were counted once. Roughly 13% of the sample lies in the top ten. The specimen comprised CD4+ or CD8+ T cells sorted from blood, sampled in a trial of the OX40 agonist ivuxolimab. Receptor source: an adult with an advanced solid tumor such as melanoma, head and neck, liver or kidney cancer.

This chain links TRBV27 with TRBJ2-7; D gene uncertain. Trimming pared 5 bases from V and 3 bases from J, leaving 11 bases between. The germline V gene encodes CDR1 MNHEY and CDR2 SMNVEV (reference sequence). The CDR3 is 13 residues long. The CDR3 loop reads CASSPGSYYEQYF. The DNA for the CDR3 is TGTGCCAGCAGTCCCGGGTCATACTACGAGCAGTACTTC.

The chain recombines TRBV2 with TRBJ2-2, with D unresolved. V lost 4 bases to trimming and J lost 4 bases, with 16 bases between them. The CDR3 has 16 residues. From germline, CDR1 is SNHLY and CDR2 FYNNEI. The CDR3 DNA is TGTGCCAGCAGTGTTTGGCAATCGCCGATCACCGGGGAGCTGTTTTTT. As protein: CASSVWQSPITGELFF.

The J gene is TRBJ2-1, the V gene TRBV28; TRBD2 matches at 10 bases. This CDR3 comprises 16 residues. Germline V gives CDR1 MDHEN, CDR2 SYDVKM. Trimming at V came to 1 base and at J to 8 bases, leaving 8 bases not matched to a gene. CDR3 amino acids: CASSLSASGSIYEQFF. For the CDR3, the DNA is TGTGCCAGCAGTTTATCGGCTAGCGGGAGTATTTATGAGCAGTTCTTC.

V gene TRBV15 combines with J gene TRBJ2-2; 8 bases agree with TRBD1. Per the germline V gene, CDR1 is LNHNV and CDR2 is YYDKDF (reference sequence). CDR3 length: 13 amino acids. The junction had 7 bases not matched to a gene; V was cut back by 0 bases and J by 16 bases. This CDR3 is CATSREGQDSPFF. DNA of the CDR3: TGTGCCACCAGCAGAGAGGGACAGGACTCACCGTTTTTT.

CDR3 nucleotides: TGTGCCAGCAGCCCAGCGGGACAGGGTTTGCACAATGAGCAGTTCTTC. This sequence encodes CASSPAGQGLHNEQFF. This chain connects TRBV13 to TRBJ2-1, with TRBD1 matching over 9 bases. The V and J ends lost 5 bases and 5 bases, in that order; junction bases with no gene match: 10. Germline loops: CDR1 PRHDT, CDR2 FYEKMQ (reference sequence). The CDR3 contains 16 residues.

The chain recombines TRBV7-8 with TRBJ1-5, with D unclear. The CDR3 has 15 residues. The V gene lost 3 bases and the J gene lost 0 bases, with 9 bases spanning the gap. CDR1 is SGHVS and CDR2 is FQNEAQ in the germline V gene. In DNA, the CDR3 is TGTGCCAGCAGCTTTCAGGAATATAGCAATCAGCCCCAGCATTTT. Its translation: CASSFQEYSNQPQHF.

The chain couples TRBV4-1 to TRBJ1-1; D gene unclear. With 1 base removed from V and 8 bases from J, the gap between germline ends came to 14 bases. This CDR3 contains 14 residues. Germline V gene sequence: CDR1 MGHRA, CDR2 YSYEKL. As DNA, the CDR3 is TGCGCCAGCAGCCAAGGCCACCAGAACAGCGAAGCTTTCTTT. It translates to CASSQGHQNSEAFF.

The CDR3: CASSVFSLARGELGYTF. CDR3 in DNA: TGTGCCAGCAGTGTATTTTCCCTGGCCAGGGGCGAACTAGGCTACACCTTC. The chain employs TRBV25-1 and TRBJ1-2; possibly TRBD1 for D (6 bases). The CDR3 covers 17 residues. The germline CDR1 and CDR2 sequences are MGHDK and SYGVNS. Between the trimmed V and J ends, which lost 4 bases and 8 bases, there was a span of 26 bases.

V and J are TRBV29-1 and TRBJ2-7, with a tentative D call TRBD1 (5 bases). This CDR3 comprises 11 residues. The ends were cut back, 7 bases at V and 5 bases at J, with 12 bases in the middle. Germline values: CDR1 SQVTM, CDR2 ANQGSEA. For the CDR3, the DNA is TGCAGCGGTGGATCAGGGCACGAGCAGTACTTC. This encodes CSGGSGHEQYF.

The rearrangement uses TRBV27 and TRBJ2-7; 11 bases match TRBD1. From germline, CDR1 is MNHEY and CDR2 SMNVEV (reference sequence). V lost 10 bases and J lost 4; bases outside the gene matches: 12. This CDR3 spans 15 amino acids. The CDR3 DNA reads TGTGCCACCTCACGTCGGGACAGGGGGTGGTACGAGCAGTACTTC. Translated: CATSRRDRGWYEQYF.

V is TRBV11-2 and J is TRBJ2-7, with D hard to call. The CDR3 sequence is 14 residues long. Germline CDR1 is SGHAT and CDR2 is FQNNGV. V was clipped by 1 base and J by 0 bases, with 7 bases between them. The CDR3 region has the DNA TGTGCCAGCAGCTTAGTAACGAACTCCTACGAGCAGTACTTC. Its translation: CASSLVTNSYEQYF.

CDR3 amino acids: CASSDSQGSNQPQHF. The DNA for the CDR3 is TGTGCCAGCAGTGATTCCCAGGGGTCCAATCAGCCCCAGCATTTT. The chain carries TRBV25-1 and TRBJ1-5, with a tentative D call TRBD1 (6 bases). Germline CDR1 reads MGHDK; CDR2 reads SYGVNS. The V and J ends lost 3 bases and 3 bases respectively, with 12 bases between them. The CDR3 runs to 15 residues.

CDR3 DNA: TGTGCCAGCAAAAGGGAGACTGAAGCTTTCTTT. Protein product: CASKRETEAFF. The J gene is TRBJ1-1, the V gene TRBV27, with D uncertain. The ends were cut back, 7 bases at V and 5 bases at J, with 8 bases in the middle. This CDR3 contains 11 residues. The germline CDR1 and CDR2 sequences are MNHEY and SMNVEV (reference sequence).

This clone was seen just once. The CDR3 here is CAISAPGAYGSGANVLTF. CDR3 in DNA: TGTGCCATCAGTGCCCCGGGGGCATACGGTTCTGGGGCCAACGTCCTGACTTTC. This chain links TRBV10-3 with TRBJ2-6; D possibly matches TRBD1 or TRBD2 (6 bases each). V dropped 4 bases and J dropped 1 base, with 17 bases sitting between them. This CDR3 has 18 residues. Germline V gives CDR1 ENHRY, CDR2 SYGVKD.

This clone was found a few times. The chain carries TRBV4-1 and TRBJ1-2; D perhaps matches TRBD1 (6 bases). This CDR3 region has 15 residues. CDR1 and CDR2 from the germline V gene are MGHRA and YSYEKL. V dropped 4 bases and J dropped 6 bases, with 18 bases sitting between them. The CDR3 is CASSLSTGFGDGYTF. CDR3 nucleotides: TGCGCCAGCAGCCTCTCAACAGGGTTTGGCGATGGCTACACCTTC.

The chain joins TRBV6-5 to TRBJ2-3; D unclear. V lost 4 bases, J lost 0 bases, and 14 bases lay in between. Germline values: CDR1 MNHEY, CDR2 SVGAGI. The CDR3 contains 16 residues. The CDR3 is CASSSLWASSTDTQYF. For the CDR3, the DNA is TGTGCCAGCAGTTCGCTATGGGCCAGCAGCACAGATACGCAGTATTTT.

Notes on this clone: Sequence at one end of the junction differs from germline and may be a read error. Other DNA sequences within the sample encode an identical CDR3. The CDR3 DNA follows: TGCGCCAGCAGTCAAGATGGGGCAGGCGCTTACTATGGCTACACCTTC. Protein: CASSQDGAGAYYGYTF. The chain couples TRBV4-1 to TRBJ1-2; TRBD1 is a possible D gene (5 bases). The CDR3 totals 16 residues. The germline V gene encodes CDR1 MGHRA and CDR2 YSYEKL.

The chain uses TRBV6-1 and TRBJ2-2; tentative D call: TRBD1 (5 bases). There are 16 residues in the CDR3. Germline lookup yields CDR1 MNHNS and CDR2 SASEGT. V lost 1 base and J 1 base, leaving 10 bases between the germline ends. Written as DNA, the CDR3 is TGTGCCAGCAGTGAAGTAGGGGCACGGAACACCGGGGAGCTGTTTTTT. This codes for CASSEVGARNTGELFF.

This clone was seen a handful of times. This sample includes further DNA sequences coding for the same CDR3. The chain joins TRBV27 to TRBJ2-2, with no clear D. V shed 3 bases and J shed 0 bases, with 5 bases lying between them. The CDR3 is made up of 14 amino acids. CDR1 and CDR2 from the germline V gene are MNHEY and SMNVEV (reference sequence). The CDR3 protein is CASSFSANTGELFF. The CDR3 DNA follows: TGTGCCAGCAGTTTCTCCGCGAACACCGGGGAGCTGTTTTTT.

This sequence joins TRBV28 and TRBJ1-2; 9 nucleotides align to TRBD1. CDR1 and CDR2 from the germline V gene are MDHEN and SYDVKM. This CDR3 comprises 17 residues. The ends lost 3 bases at V and 4 bases at J; junction bases unmatched: 12. The CDR3 loop reads CASSLRGGWDRVYGYTF. For the CDR3, the DNA is TGTGCCAGCAGTTTGAGAGGGGGCTGGGACAGGGTCTATGGCTACACCTTC.

This chain uses TRBV10-3 with TRBJ1-2; D is unclear. Trimming cost V 3 bases and J 4 bases, with 12 bases left between them. Germline CDR1 and CDR2: ENHRY and SYGVKD. This CDR3 has 14 residues. In DNA form, the CDR3 reads TGTGCCATCAGTGAATCCCCGGATTTCTATGGCTACACCTTC. Its protein is CAISESPDFYGYTF.